This entry concerns a single TCR beta chain. Antigen: not known. The data were obtained in a study of beta chain features in type 1 diabetes. Since all of the isolated RNA was reverse transcribed, expressed TCRB transcripts were what got sequenced. Profiling relied on immunoSEQ multiplex PCR, and the TCRdb table lists in-frame clones only, not all of them. The table records a few hundred thousand clones, 27% of them present only once. Overall study results and limits: For cells with high TCR expression, cDNA sequencing could yield over-representation. Within each of all four CD4+ subsets, Type 1 diabetes patients had TCRB CDR3s that were moderately but significantly shorter.

Trimming took 1 base from V and 0 from J, leaving 9 bases between them. Germline V CDR1 and CDR2: SGHVS, FQNEAQ. CDR3 length: 15 amino acids. One heparinised draw, averaging about 116 mL, was taken per donor. Sequencing was done on a sample of central memory CD4+ T cells from blood. The V call is TRBV7-8, the J call TRBJ1-1; D unclear. The clonotype was recovered from a man aged 25-45 years in good health. CDR3 region: CASSLESLVNTEAFF. CDR3 sequence (DNA): TGTGCCAGCAGCTTAGAAAGCTTGGTGAACACTGAAGCTTTCTTT.